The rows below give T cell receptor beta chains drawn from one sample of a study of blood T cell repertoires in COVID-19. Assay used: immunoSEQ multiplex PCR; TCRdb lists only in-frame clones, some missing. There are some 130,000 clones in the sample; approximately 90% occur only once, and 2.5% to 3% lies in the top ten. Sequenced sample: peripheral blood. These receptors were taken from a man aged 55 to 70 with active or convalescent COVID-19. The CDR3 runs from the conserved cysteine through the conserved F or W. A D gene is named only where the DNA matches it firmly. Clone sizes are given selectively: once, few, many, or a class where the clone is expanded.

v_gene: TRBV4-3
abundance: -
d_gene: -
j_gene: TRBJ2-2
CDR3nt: TGCGCCAGCAGCCATCTAGGTTCAGCGAACACCGGGGAGCTGTTTTTT
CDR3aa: CASSHLGSANTGELFF

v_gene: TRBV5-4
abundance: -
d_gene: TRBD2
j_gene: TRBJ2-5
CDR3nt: TGTGCCAGCAGCTCAGAAGCGGGAGAATGGGAGACCCAGTACTTC
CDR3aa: CASSSEAGEWETQYF

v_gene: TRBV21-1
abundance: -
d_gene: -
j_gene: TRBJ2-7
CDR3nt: TGTGCCAGCAGCAATTTAGGGAAGAGCGGAGCCTACGAGCAGTACTTC
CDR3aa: CASSNLGKSGAYEQYF

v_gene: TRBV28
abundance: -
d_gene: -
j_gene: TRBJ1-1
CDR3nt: TGTGCCAGCACCGTGGGACATAACACTGAAGCTTTCTTT
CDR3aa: CASTVGHNTEAFF

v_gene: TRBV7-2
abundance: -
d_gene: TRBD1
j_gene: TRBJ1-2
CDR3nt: TGTGCCAGCAGCCCTTTGGGACAGGGGTATTATGGCTACACCTTC
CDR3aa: CASSPLGQGYYGYTF

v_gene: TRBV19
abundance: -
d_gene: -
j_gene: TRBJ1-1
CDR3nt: TGTGCCAGTAGCCTAGGACATATGAACACTGAAGCTTTCTTT
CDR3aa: CASSLGHMNTEAFF

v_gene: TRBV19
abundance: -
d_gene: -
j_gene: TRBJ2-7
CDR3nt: TGTGCCAGTAGTGTCCCGGGGAGGTACGAGCAGTACTTC
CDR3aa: CASSVPGRYEQYF

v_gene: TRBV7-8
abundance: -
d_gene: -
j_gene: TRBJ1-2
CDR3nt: TGTGCCAGCGGCGTCGGGAACTATGGCTACACCTTC
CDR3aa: CASGVGNYGYTF

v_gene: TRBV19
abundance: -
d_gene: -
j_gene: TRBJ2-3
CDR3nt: TGTGCCAGTACCTATGAGGGCGGATCGTACACAGATACGCAGTATTTT
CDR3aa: CASTYEGGSYTDTQYF

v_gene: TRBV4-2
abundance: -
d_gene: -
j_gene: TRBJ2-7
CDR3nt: TGTGCCAGCAGCCAAGATTGGAACGGGTACGAGCAGTACTTC
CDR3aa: CASSQDWNGYEQYF

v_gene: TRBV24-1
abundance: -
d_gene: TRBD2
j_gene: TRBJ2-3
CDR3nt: TGTGCCACCAGTAGCGGGGGGCAAAGCACAGATACGCAGTATTTT
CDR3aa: CATSSGGQSTDTQYF

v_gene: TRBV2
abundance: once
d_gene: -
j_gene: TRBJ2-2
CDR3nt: TGTGCCAGCAAGTTCCAGCGGGTCAACACCGGGGAGCTGTTTTTT
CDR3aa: CASKFQRVNTGELFF

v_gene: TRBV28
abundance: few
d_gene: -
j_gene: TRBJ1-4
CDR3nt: TGTGCCAGCAGTATGCTAGACAGCGAAAAACTGTTTTTT
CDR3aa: CASSMLDSEKLFF

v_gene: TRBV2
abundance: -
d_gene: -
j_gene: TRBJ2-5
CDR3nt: TGTGCCAGCAGCCTGCGCAGGGAGACCCAGTACTTC
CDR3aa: CASSLRRETQYF

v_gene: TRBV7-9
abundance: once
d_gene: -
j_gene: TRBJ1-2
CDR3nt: TGTGCCAGCAGAGACAGGCGCTATGGCTACACCTTC
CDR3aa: CASRDRRYGYTF

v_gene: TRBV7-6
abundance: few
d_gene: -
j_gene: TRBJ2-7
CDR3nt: TGTGCCAGCAGCTTAGCTGGGCTGTCCGACGAGCAGTACTTC
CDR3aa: CASSLAGLSDEQYF

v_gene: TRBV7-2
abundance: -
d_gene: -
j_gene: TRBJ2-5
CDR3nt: TGTGCCAGCAGCTTCGGGGGAAGTCGGCAAGAGACCCAGTACTTC
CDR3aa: CASSFGGSRQETQYF

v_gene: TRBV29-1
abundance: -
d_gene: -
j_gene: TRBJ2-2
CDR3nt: TGCAGCGTCGTTACAGTCAATAAGAACACCGGGGAGCTGTTTTTT
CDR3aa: CSVVTVNKNTGELFF

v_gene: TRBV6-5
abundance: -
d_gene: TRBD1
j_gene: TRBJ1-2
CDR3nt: TGTGCCAGCAGTTACCTTCAGGGGGGAAGGGTAGGCTACACCTTC
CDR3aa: CASSYLQGGRVGYTF

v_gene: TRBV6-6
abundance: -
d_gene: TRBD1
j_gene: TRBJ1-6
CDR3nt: TGTGCCAGCAGTTACTCGACAGGGGGCATCAATTCACCCCTCCACTTT
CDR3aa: CASSYSTGGINSPLHF

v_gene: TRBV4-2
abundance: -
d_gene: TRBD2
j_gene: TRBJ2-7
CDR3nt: TGTGCCAGCAGCCAAGTCGGGGGGGCTTTCTACGAGCAGTACTTC
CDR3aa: CASSQVGGAFYEQYF

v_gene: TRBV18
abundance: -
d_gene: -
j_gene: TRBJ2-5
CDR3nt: TGTGCCAGCTCACCACGACAGATTGAGACCCAGTACTTC
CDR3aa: CASSPRQIETQYF

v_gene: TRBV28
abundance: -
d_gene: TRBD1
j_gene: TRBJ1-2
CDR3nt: TGTGCCAGCACACTGACAGGGCAGATCTATGGCTACACCTTC
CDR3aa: CASTLTGQIYGYTF

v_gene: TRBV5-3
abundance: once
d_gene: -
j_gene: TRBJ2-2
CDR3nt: TGTGCCAGAAGCCCCGGTCGAGCCGGGGAGCTGTTTTTT
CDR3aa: CARSPGRAGELFF

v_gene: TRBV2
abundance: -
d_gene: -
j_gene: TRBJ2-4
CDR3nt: TGTGCCAGCAGTGAATGGCAGGGCAGAGACATTCAGTACTTC
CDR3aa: CASSEWQGRDIQYF

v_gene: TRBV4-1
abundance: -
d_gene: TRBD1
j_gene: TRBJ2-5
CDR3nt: TGCGCCAGCAGCCAAGGGCTGACAGGGGGATTCCAAGAGACCCAGTACTTC
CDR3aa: CASSQGLTGGFQETQYF

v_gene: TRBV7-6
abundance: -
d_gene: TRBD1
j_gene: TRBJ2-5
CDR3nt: TGTGCCAGCAGCTCCCCCGTACAGGGGTTGGGAGAGACCCAGTACTTC
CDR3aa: CASSSPVQGLGETQYF

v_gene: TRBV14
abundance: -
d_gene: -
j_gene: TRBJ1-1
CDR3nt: TGTGCCAGCAGCCAAGAGGGGGCATCCAAAGCTTTCTTT
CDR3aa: CASSQEGASKAFF

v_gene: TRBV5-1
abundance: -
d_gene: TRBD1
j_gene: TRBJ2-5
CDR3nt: TGCGCCAGCAGCTCGGGACAGGGGCGCTGGGAGACCCAGTACTTC
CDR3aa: CASSSGQGRWETQYF